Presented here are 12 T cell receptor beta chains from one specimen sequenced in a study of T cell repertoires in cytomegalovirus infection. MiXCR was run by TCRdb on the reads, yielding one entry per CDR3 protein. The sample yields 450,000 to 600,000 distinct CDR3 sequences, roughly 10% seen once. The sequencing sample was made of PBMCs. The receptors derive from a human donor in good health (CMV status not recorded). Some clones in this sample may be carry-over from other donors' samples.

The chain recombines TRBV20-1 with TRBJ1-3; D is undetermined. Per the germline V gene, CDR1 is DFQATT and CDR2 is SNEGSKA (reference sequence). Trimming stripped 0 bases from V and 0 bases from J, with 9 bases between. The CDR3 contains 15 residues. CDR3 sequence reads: CSAREGLRSGNTIYF. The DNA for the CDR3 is TGCAGTGCTAGAGAGGGCCTCCGCTCTGGAAACACCATATATTTT.

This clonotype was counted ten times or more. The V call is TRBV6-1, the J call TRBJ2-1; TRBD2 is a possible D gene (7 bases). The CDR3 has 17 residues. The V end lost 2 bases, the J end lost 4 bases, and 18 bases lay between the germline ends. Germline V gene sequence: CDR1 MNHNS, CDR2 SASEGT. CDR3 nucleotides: TGTGCCAGCAGTGAACTAGGGGGGGGGCCGCGGTACAATGAGCAGTTCTTC. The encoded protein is CASSELGGGPRYNEQFF.

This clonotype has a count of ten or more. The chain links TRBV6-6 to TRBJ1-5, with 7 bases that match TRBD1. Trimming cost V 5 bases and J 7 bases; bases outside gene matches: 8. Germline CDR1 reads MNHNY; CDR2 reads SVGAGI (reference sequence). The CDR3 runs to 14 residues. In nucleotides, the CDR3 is TGTGCCAGCAGTGCGAACAGGGGACAACAGCCCCAGCATTTT. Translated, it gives CASSANRGQQPQHF.

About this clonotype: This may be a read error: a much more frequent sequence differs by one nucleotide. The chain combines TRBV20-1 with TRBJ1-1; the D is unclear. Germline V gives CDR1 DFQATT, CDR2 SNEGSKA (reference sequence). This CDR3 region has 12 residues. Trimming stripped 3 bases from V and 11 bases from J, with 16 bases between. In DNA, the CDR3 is TGCAGTGCTAGTCTATCCTCTCAAATGGCTTTCTTT. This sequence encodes CSASLSSQMAFF.

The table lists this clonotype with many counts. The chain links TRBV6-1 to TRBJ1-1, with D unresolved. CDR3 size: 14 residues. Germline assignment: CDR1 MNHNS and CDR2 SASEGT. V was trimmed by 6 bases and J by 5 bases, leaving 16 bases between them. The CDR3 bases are TGTGCCAGCAGGTCCGGGCTTCTGGGGACTGAAGCTTTCTTT. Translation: CASRSGLLGTEAFF.

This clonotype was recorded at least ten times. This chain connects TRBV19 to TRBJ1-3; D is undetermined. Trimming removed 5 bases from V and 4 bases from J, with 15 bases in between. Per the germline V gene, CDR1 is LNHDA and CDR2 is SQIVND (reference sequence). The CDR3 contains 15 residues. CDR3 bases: TGTGCCAGTAGTCCCCCCGGGGTCTCAGGAAACACCATATATTTT. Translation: CASSPPGVSGNTIYF.

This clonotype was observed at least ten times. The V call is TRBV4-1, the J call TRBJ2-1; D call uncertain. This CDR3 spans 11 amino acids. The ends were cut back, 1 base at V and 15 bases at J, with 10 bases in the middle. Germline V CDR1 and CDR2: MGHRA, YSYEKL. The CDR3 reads CASSQGPFAFF. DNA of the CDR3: TGCGCCAGCAGCCAAGGTCCTTTCGCGTTCTTC.

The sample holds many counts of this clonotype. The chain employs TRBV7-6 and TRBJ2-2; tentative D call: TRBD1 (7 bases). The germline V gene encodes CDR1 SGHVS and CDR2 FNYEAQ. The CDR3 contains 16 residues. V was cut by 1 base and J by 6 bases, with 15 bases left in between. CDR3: CASSLVGGGASGELFF. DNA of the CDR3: TGTGCCAGCAGCTTAGTTGGAGGGGGCGCGTCCGGGGAGCTGTTTTTT.

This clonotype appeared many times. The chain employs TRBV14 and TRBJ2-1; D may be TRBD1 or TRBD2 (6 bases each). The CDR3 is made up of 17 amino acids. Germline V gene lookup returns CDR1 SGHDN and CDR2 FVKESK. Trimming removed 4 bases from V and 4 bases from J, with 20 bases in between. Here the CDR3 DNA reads TGTGCCAGCAGCCCAATCGTGCGAGGGGGGAATTACAATGAGCAGTTCTTC. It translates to CASSPIVRGGNYNEQFF. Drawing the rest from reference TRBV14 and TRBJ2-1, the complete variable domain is EAGVTQFPSHSVIEKGQTVTLRCDPISGHDNLYWYRRVMGKEIKFLLHFVKESKQDESGMPNNRFLAERTGGTYSTLKVQPAELEDSGVYFCASSPIVRGGNYNEQFFGPGTRLTVL.

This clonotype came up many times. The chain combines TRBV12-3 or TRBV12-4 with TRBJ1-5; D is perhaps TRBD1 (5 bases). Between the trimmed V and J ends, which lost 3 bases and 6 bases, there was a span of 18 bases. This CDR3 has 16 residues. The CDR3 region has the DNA TGTGCCAGCAGTTTCGGAGTGGGGGTATCGAGTCAGCCCCAGCATTTT. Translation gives CASSFGVGVSSQPQHF.

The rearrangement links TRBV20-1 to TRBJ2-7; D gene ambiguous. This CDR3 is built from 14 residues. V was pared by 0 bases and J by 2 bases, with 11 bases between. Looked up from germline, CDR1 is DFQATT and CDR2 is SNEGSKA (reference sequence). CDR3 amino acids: CSARDDLLAYEQYF. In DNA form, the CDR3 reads TGCAGTGCTAGAGATGACTTGCTGGCCTACGAGCAGTACTTC.

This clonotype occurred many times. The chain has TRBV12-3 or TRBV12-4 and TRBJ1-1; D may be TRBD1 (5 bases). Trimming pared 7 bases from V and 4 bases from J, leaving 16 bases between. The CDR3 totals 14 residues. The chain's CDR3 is CASTSGPWGTEAFF. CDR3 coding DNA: TGTGCCAGCACCTCAGGGCCCTGGGGCACTGAAGCTTTCTTT.